The sequence of this TCR beta chain was determined in a study of CD8+ T cells in alopecia areata. General observations from the study: Possibly as an HLA-related effect, TCR sharing across patients appeared less clear than in mice. Compared with normal scalp, lesional scalp had higher clonality and more expanded CD8+ clones. Tofacitinib produced a significant decrease in scalp clonality and in expanded CD8+ clones among the top 100.

Treatment noted: oral pan-JAK inhibitor, 5-10 mg twice daily. As part of sample collection, lesional scalp punch biopsies and peripheral blood were taken from alopecia areata patients. The CDR3 contains 17 residues. The V gene's germline CDR1 is SNHLY and CDR2 FYNNEI. The V and J ends lost 1 base and 7 bases, in that order; junction bases with no gene match: 13. Sequencing templates came from extracted RNA that was reverse transcribed into cDNA. The table came from immunoSEQ multiplex PCR; TCRdb's copy has only in-frame clones and leaves some out. The sample contains around 200,000 clones, 55% to 70% of which appear only once. Of note for this clone: Its antigen is currently unknown.

The specimen comprised CD4+ T cells sorted from blood, sampled at week 4, from a patient treated with tofacitinib. This rearrangement joins TRBV2 to TRBJ1-1, with TRBD1 identical over 9 bases. This clonotype was sampled from a human donor with alopecia areata. The CDR3 DNA reads as TGTGCCAGCAGTGAAGGGACAGGGGTCTTTCGAGCTGGTGAAGCTTTCTTT. It codes for CASSEGTGVFRAGEAFF.